This TCR beta chain was observed in a study of blood T cells in healthy people across ages. A second PCR of roughly 6 to 12 cycles used a sample-barcoded 5' primer and a J-beta primer mix. TCRdb independently ran MiXCR on the 5' RACE reads; one entry per CDR3 protein. The table includes about 780,000 distinct CDR3 sequences, under 30% detected once. Germline V gene sequence: CDR1 LGHDT, CDR2 YNNKEL (reference sequence). This CDR3 spans 14 amino acids. These data were also filed under a second study, of T cells of mothers and their children.

This TCR was sampled from a boy aged 10-17 years in good health. The chain is built from TRBV3-1 and TRBJ2-1; tentatively, D is TRBD2 (6 bases). The DNA end favors TRBJ2-5, so the J call may be wrong. The sample comprised blood. In nucleotides, the CDR3 is TGTGCCAGCAGCTGGGGACTGGTTGGAGAGACCCAGTACTTC. The encoded protein is CASSWGLVGETQYF.